One and the same sample provided the 13 T cell receptor beta chains below, sequenced in a study of blood T cells in healthy people across ages. Combining a sample-barcoded 5' primer with a J-beta primer mix, a second PCR ran for about 7 to 11 cycles. TCRdb re-derived calls from the 5' RACE reads in MiXCR, one entry per CDR3 protein. The sample holds roughly 680,000 distinct CDR3 sequences, roughly 50% seen once. Sequencing was performed on blood. The receptors derive from a woman aged 60-70 years in good health.

In this sample, this clonotype turned up a few times. V and J are TRBV9 and TRBJ2-5; D remains ambiguous. The V end was cut by 9 bases, the J end by 3 bases, with 21 bases between. CDR3 size: 15 residues. Germline-derived CDR1 and CDR2 are SGDLS and YYNGEE. CDR3 loop: CATDGPKTGEETQYF. CDR3 bases: TGTGCCACCGATGGACCTAAGACGGGCGAAGAGACCCAGTACTTC. Variable domain in full (rest from reference TRBV9 and TRBJ2-5): DSGVTQTPKHLITATGQRVTLRCSPRSGDLSVYWYQQSLDQGLQFLIQYYNGEERAKGNILERFSAQQFPDLHSELNLSSLELGDSALYFCATDGPKTGEETQYFGPGTRLLVL.

V is TRBV2 and J is TRBJ2-7; no reliable D call. This CDR3 is built from 12 residues. V shed 8 bases and J shed 3 bases, with 11 bases lying between them. The V gene's germline CDR1 is SNHLY and CDR2 FYNNEI. CDR3: CASRAVLYEQYF. The CDR3 region has the DNA TGTGCCAGCCGGGCGGTTCTCTACGAGCAGTACTTC.

V gene TRBV4-2 combines with J gene TRBJ2-5; 7 bases match TRBD2. Germline CDR1 is LGHNA and CDR2 is YNFKEQ. The CDR3 covers 15 residues. The junction had 16 bases not matched to a gene; V was cut back by 4 bases and J by 11 bases. Written as DNA, the CDR3 is TGTGCCAGCAGCCCCCTGGCGGGAGACCTAGGTGAGCAGTACTTC. This encodes CASSPLAGDLGEQYF.

The table lists this clonotype with a count of one. This CDR3 reads CSVESGGQLQFF. CDR3 in DNA: TGCAGCGTTGAGTCCGGGGGGCAGCTCCAGTTCTTC. The chain couples TRBV29-1 to TRBJ2-1; D is perhaps TRBD2 (7 bases). V was cut by 3 bases and J by 13 bases, with 16 bases left in between. CDR1 and CDR2 (germline): SQVTM, ANQGSEA. This CDR3 region has 12 residues.

This chain connects TRBV6-5 to TRBJ1-2; D unresolved. Deletions cut 6 bases from V and 7 bases from J, with 12 bases between. Looked up from germline, CDR1 is MNHEY and CDR2 is SVGAGI. This CDR3 region has 12 residues. The DNA for the CDR3 is TGTGCCAGCAGAGGGCAGGCGGGTGGCTACACCTTC. It codes for CASRGQAGGYTF.

The sample holds one count of this clonotype. The V and J genes are TRBV20-1 and TRBJ1-4; D is perhaps TRBD1 (6 bases). CDR3 length: 14 residues. The V and J ends lost 5 bases and 7 bases respectively, with 17 bases between them. The V gene's germline CDR1 is DFQATT and CDR2 SNEGSKA (reference sequence). CDR3 sequence (DNA): TGCAGTGCTCCCCGCCAGGGGAACAGTGAAAAACTGTTTTTT. It encodes CSAPRQGNSEKLFF.

The gene calls are TRBV2 and TRBJ2-5; a possible D gene is TRBD1 (6 bases). CDR1 is SNHLY and CDR2 is FYNNEI in the germline V gene. V dropped 7 bases and J dropped 1 base, with 16 bases sitting between them. The CDR3 is 15 residues long. CDR3 coding DNA: TGTGCCAGCACTCGGGACACGTCCATCCAAGAGACCCAGTACTTC. It is translated as CASTRDTSIQETQYF.

This clonotype was detected only a few times. This chain joins TRBV28 and TRBJ1-5; D is possibly TRBD1 (6 bases). V lost 10 bases to trimming and J lost 7 bases, with 14 bases between them. The CDR3 sequence is 12 residues long. Germline-derived CDR1 and CDR2 are MDHEN and SYDVKM. CDR3 nucleotides: TGTGCCACCACAGGGTCAGAACAGCCCCAGCATTTT. It encodes CATTGSEQPQHF.

This clonotype occurred once. This rearrangement joins TRBV20-1 to TRBJ2-7; TRBD1 matches at 7 bases. In germline, CDR1 is DFQATT, CDR2 SNEGSKA (reference sequence). V lost 3 bases, J lost 2 bases, and 4 bases stayed unmatched. The CDR3 runs to 13 residues. Here the CDR3 DNA reads TGCAGTGCTAGTCAGACAGGGACCTACGAGCAGTACTTC. The encoded protein is CSASQTGTYEQYF.

This chain links TRBV4-3 with TRBJ2-7, with 9 bases identical to TRBD2. The CDR3 covers 17 residues. The ends lost 3 bases at V and 0 bases at J; junction bases unmatched: 9. The germline CDR1 and CDR2 sequences are LGHNA and YSLEER. The CDR3 region has the DNA TGCGCCAGCAGCCAGCACTATAGACTAGCGGACTCCTACGAGCAGTACTTC. Translating it yields CASSQHYRLADSYEQYF.

This clonotype was counted only a few times. This rearrangement joins TRBV28 to TRBJ2-7, with unresolved D. Trimming took off 2 bases at V and 3 bases at J, with 11 bases between the two ends. Germline V gene data show CDR1 as MDHEN and CDR2 as SYDVKM. The CDR3 spans 14 residues. DNA for the CDR3: TGTGCCAGCAGTTTAGACCCAGAACTCTACGAGCAGTACTTC. Residues: CASSLDPELYEQYF.

This clonotype was observed a few times. The chain joins TRBV28 to TRBJ2-3; 8 bases are a match to TRBD1. Per the germline V gene, CDR1 is MDHEN and CDR2 is SYDVKM. J lost 3 bases, V lost 5 bases, and 7 bases had no gene match. The CDR3 runs to 15 residues. CDR3 in amino acids: CASSPPDRDTDTQYF. The CDR3, as DNA: TGTGCCAGCAGTCCACCGGACAGGGATACAGATACGCAGTATTTT.

CDR3 amino acids: CASSESGGRAGETQYF. Written as DNA, the CDR3 is TGTGCCAGCAGTGAAAGTGGCGGGAGGGCCGGGGAGACCCAGTACTTC. V and J are TRBV25-1 and TRBJ2-4, with 9 nucleotides matching TRBD2. The DNA end lines up better with TRBJ2-5; the J call may be wrong. CDR1 and CDR2 (germline): MGHDK, SYGVNS. The CDR3 spans 16 residues.